Ten or more counts support the clone carrying this T cell receptor (beta chain). Antigen unknown. With a J-beta primer mix and a sample-barcoded 5' primer, a second PCR ran about 7 to 11 cycles. MiXCR, applied by TCRdb to the 5' RACE reads, yields one record per CDR3 protein. The sample shows fewer than 2,000,000 distinct CDR3 sequences, 35% to 50% of them seen only once. These data come from a study of blood T cells in healthy people across ages. Points from the study as a whole: Per million T cells, TCR beta diversity dropped roughly linearly as age increased. Estimates of total diversity, which came from one million sequenced T cells, were considered to be underestimates.

This CDR3 has 16 residues. Trimming cost V 5 bases and J 2 bases, with 13 bases left between them. The sequencing sample was made of blood. V gene TRBV12-3 or TRBV12-4 combines with J gene TRBJ2-6; D perhaps matches TRBD2 (5 bases). This receptor was identified in a human donor in good health. The DNA for the CDR3 is TGTGCCAGCAGTCTCCCCCGGGGAACTGGGGCCAACGTCCTGACTTTC. Its translation is CASSLPRGTGANVLTF.